Below, 19 T cell receptor beta chains from the same sample are listed, as sequenced in a study of CD8 T cells in ankylosing spondylitis. Regarding the study as a whole: Apparently characteristic of ankylosing spondylitis blood was a TCR beta motif (eight highly homologous variants).

No antigens are known for them. MiXCR, applied by TCRdb to the 5' RACE reads, yields one record per CDR3 protein. The data contain about 840,000 distinct CDR3 sequences, around 11% of them singletons. The sequenced material came from blood, either unsorted or a sorted T cell fraction (not recorded which). The receptors originated from a male donor with ankylosing spondylitis.

The V gene is TRBV4-1, the J gene TRBJ2-2, with D unclear. The germline V and J ends were trimmed by 8 bases and 2 bases, with 12 bases remaining between them. The CDR3 runs to 14 residues. CDR1 is MGHRA and CDR2 is YSYEKL in the germline V gene. The CDR3 spells CASQPTGNTGELFF. The CDR3 DNA is TGCGCCAGCCAACCAACGGGTAACACCGGGGAGCTGTTTTTT.

This clonotype was counted ten times or more. The J gene is TRBJ2-7, the V gene TRBV10-3, with 7 bases matching TRBD1. V lost 6 bases to trimming and J lost 0 bases; unmatched junction nucleotides: 2. CDR1 is ENHRY and CDR2 is SYGVKD in the germline V gene. CDR3 size: 13 residues. For the CDR3, the DNA is TGTGCCATCAGCCGGGACAGCTCCTACGAGCAGTACTTC. This translates into CAISRDSSYEQYF.

This rearrangement joins TRBV6-9 to TRBJ2-5, with TRBD1 matching 10 bases. Trimming cost V 4 bases and J 3 bases; bases outside gene matches: 17. Germline CDR1 is MNHGY and CDR2 is SVAAGI. This CDR3 region has 19 residues. The CDR3 nucleotides are TGTGCCAGCAGTTCCTCCCAAGGACCTGGGACAGGGGCGAAAGAGACCCAGTACTTC. It translates to CASSSSQGPGTGAKETQYF.

In its sample, this clonotype was seen a few times. The rearrangement links TRBV12-3 or TRBV12-4 to TRBJ1-1; D not certain. The V and J ends lost 4 bases and 0 bases respectively, with 9 bases between them. The CDR3 spans 14 residues. Written as DNA, the CDR3 is TGTGCCAGCAGTTCTGGGGTAATGAACACTGAAGCTTTCTTT. Translated: CASSSGVMNTEAFF.

This clonotype was seen ten or more times. Written as DNA, the CDR3 is TGCGCCAGCAGCCGTAACAGAGGGAATGAAAAACTGTTTTTT. Encoded protein: CASSRNRGNEKLFF. The genes are TRBV4-3 and TRBJ1-4; no reliable D call. This CDR3 is built from 14 residues. Trimming shortened V by 4 bases and J by 5 bases, and 11 bases separated the two germline ends. The germline V gene encodes CDR1 LGHNA and CDR2 YSLEER.

This chain joins TRBV20-1 and TRBJ1-5; 8 bases line up with TRBD1. CDR1 and CDR2 from the germline V gene are DFQATT and SNEGSKA (reference sequence). After removal of 5 bases from V and 2 bases from J, the junction contained 8 bases not matched to a gene. This CDR3 is built from 15 residues. The CDR3 here is CSACQGASGNQPQHF. CDR3 sequence (DNA): TGCAGTGCTTGTCAGGGGGCAAGTGGCAATCAGCCCCAGCATTTT.

This chain connects TRBV20-1 to TRBJ1-6; D call uncertain. Per germline, CDR1 DFQATT and CDR2 SNEGSKA (reference sequence). V lost 6 bases and J lost 8, with 8 bases in between. CDR3 size: 11 residues. Here the CDR3 reads CSAHTDSPLHF. CDR3 in DNA: TGCAGTGCCCATACGGATTCACCCCTCCACTTT.

The chain combines TRBV7-2 with TRBJ2-1, with D perhaps assigned TRBD1 or TRBD2 (6 bases each). In germline, CDR1 is SGHTA, CDR2 FQGNSA. Trimming left V 1 base short and J 3 bases short, with 10 bases between. The CDR3 has 15 amino acids. The CDR3 DNA follows: TGTGCCAGCAGCTTAGAGGGGGGACGCTACAATGAGCAGTTCTTC. It codes for CASSLEGGRYNEQFF.

This clonotype has a count of ten or more. V is TRBV20-1 and J is TRBJ2-1; D not certain. Trimming took off 5 bases at V and 0 bases at J, with 11 bases between the two ends. The CDR3 runs 14 residues. Germline V CDR1 and CDR2: DFQATT, SNEGSKA (reference sequence). DNA of the CDR3: TGCAGTGCTCTTCGCGGTCGCTCCTACAATGAGCAGTTCTTC. Protein sequence: CSALRGRSYNEQFF.

This clonotype has just a few counts. The CDR3 region is CASSVAGRENQPQHF. CDR3 nucleotide sequence: TGTGCCAGCAGCGTAGCGGGCAGAGAGAATCAGCCCCAGCATTTT. V and J are TRBV9 and TRBJ1-5; D is ambiguous. Germline V gene lookup returns CDR1 SGDLS and CDR2 YYNGEE. V lost 0 bases to trimming and J lost 4 bases, with 11 bases between them. The CDR3 has 15 amino acids.

As regards this clonotype: A read error may explain this, as a much larger clone is one base away. Because it lacks the conserved phenylalanine or tryptophan at the end, this CDR3 is likely a read error. The chain has TRBV20-1 and TRBJ2-3; D remains ambiguous. Germline CDR1 reads DFQATT; CDR2 reads SNEGSKA (reference sequence). This CDR3 has 15 amino acids. Trimming pared 2 bases from V and 2 bases from J, leaving 14 bases between. The CDR3 protein is CSARRASYLTDTQYL. CDR3 nucleotides: TGCAGTGCTAGACGAGCGAGCTACCTCACAGATACGCAGTATTTA.

This clonotype was detected many times. V and J are TRBV10-3 and TRBJ2-7; no clear D gene. CDR1 is ENHRY and CDR2 is SYGVKD in the germline V gene. This CDR3 region has 14 residues. V was trimmed by 4 bases and J by 0 bases, leaving 10 bases between them. CDR3 sequence reads: CAISGALGSYEQYF. The CDR3 nucleotides are TGTGCCATCAGTGGGGCCCTGGGCTCCTACGAGCAGTACTTC.

This clonotype was observed a few times. CDR3 nucleotides: TGCGCCAGCAGTGGGCCGGGAGTTAACACTGAAGCTTTCTTT. It encodes CASSGPGVNTEAFF. V and J are TRBV5-1 and TRBJ1-1; no firm D call. The CDR3 is 14 residues long. Trimming took 5 bases from V and 2 from J, leaving 13 bases between them. Germline V CDR1 and CDR2: SGHRS, YFSETQ. The entire variable domain, with the rest obtained from reference TRBV5-1 and TRBJ1-1, is as follows: KAGVTQTPRYLIKTRGQQVTLSCSPISGHRSVSWYQQTPGQGLQFLFEYFSETQRNKGNFPGRFSGRQFSNSRSEMNVSTLELGDSALYLCASSGPGVNTEAFFGQGTRLTVV.

This chain joins TRBV11-2 and TRBJ1-2, with D possibly being TRBD1 (6 bases). V dropped 6 bases and J dropped 4 bases, with 24 bases sitting between them. In germline, CDR1 is SGHAT, CDR2 FQNNGV. The CDR3 is made up of 17 amino acids. CDR3 region: CASRSVGRGEGGYGYTF. CDR3 nucleotides: TGTGCCAGCAGATCAGTGGGGAGGGGAGAAGGGGGCTATGGCTACACCTTC.

The chain links TRBV10-3 to TRBJ2-3, with TRBD2 identical over 7 bases. The germline V gene encodes CDR1 ENHRY and CDR2 SYGVKD. The CDR3 has 14 amino acids. The V gene end was trimmed by 10 bases and the J gene end by 4 bases; junction bases not matched to a gene: 11. CDR3 sequence: CATGNGGDSDTQYF. The CDR3 DNA reads as TGTGCCACCGGTAATGGGGGGGACTCAGATACGCAGTATTTT.

This chain links TRBV7-2 with TRBJ2-5; D unresolved. The CDR3 is 13 residues long. V was cut by 1 base and J by 5 bases, with 8 bases left in between. Per the germline V gene, CDR1 is SGHTA and CDR2 is FQGNSA. CDR3: CASSLESAETQYF. In nucleotides, the CDR3 is TGTGCCAGCAGCTTAGAATCAGCGGAGACCCAGTACTTC. The whole variable domain, remainder taken from reference TRBV7-2 and TRBJ2-5, is GAGVSQSPSNKVTEKGKDVELRCDPISGHTALYWYRQSLGQGLEFLIYFQGNSAPDKSGLPSDRFSAERTGGSVSTLTIQRTQQEDSAVYLCASSLESAETQYFGPGTRLLVL.

The rearrangement uses TRBV10-3 and TRBJ2-2; D gene uncertain. The CDR3 has 14 residues. Deletions cut 5 bases from V and 6 bases from J, with 13 bases between. The V gene's germline CDR1 is ENHRY and CDR2 SYGVKD. CDR3 DNA: TGTGCCATCAGTCAAGGCCGAGGACCCGGGGAGCTGTTTTTT. Protein sequence: CAISQGRGPGELFF.

This clonotype was recorded a few times. The chain couples TRBV7-2 to TRBJ2-7; 10 positions match TRBD1. Per germline, CDR1 SGHTA and CDR2 FQGNSA. This CDR3 has 15 amino acids. V gave up 5 bases and J gave up 4 bases; unmatched junction bases: 8. CDR3 nucleotides: TGTGCCAGCAGCCCCCCGGGACAGGGGTGGTACGAGCAGTACTTC. Encoded protein: CASSPPGQGWYEQYF. Filled out from reference TRBV7-2 and TRBJ2-7, the complete variable domain reads GAGVSQSPSNKVTEKGKDVELRCDPISGHTALYWYRQSLGQGLEFLIYFQGNSAPDKSGLPSDRFSAERTGGSVSTLTIQRTQQEDSAVYLCASSPPGQGWYEQYFGPGTRLTVT.

This clonotype was detected ten times or more. CDR3 sequence reads: CASSFTSGPAYEQYF. The CDR3 bases are TGTGCCAGCAGCTTTACTAGCGGGCCCGCCTACGAGCAGTACTTC. V and J are TRBV7-2 and TRBJ2-7; TRBD2 matches 9 bases. The V gene's germline CDR1 is SGHTA and CDR2 FQGNSA. This CDR3 contains 15 residues. With V trimmed by 3 bases and J by 2 bases, 5 bases remained unmatched. Full variable domain (missing parts from reference TRBV7-2 and TRBJ2-7): GAGVSQSPSNKVTEKGKDVELRCDPISGHTALYWYRQSLGQGLEFLIYFQGNSAPDKSGLPSDRFSAERTGGSVSTLTIQRTQQEDSAVYLCASSFTSGPAYEQYFGPGTRLTVT.